The 15 T cell receptor beta chains listed next were all sequenced from one sample in a study of T cell repertoires in cytomegalovirus infection. These TCRs are of unknown antigen specificity. TCRdb reprocessed the reads with MiXCR, giving one entry per CDR3 protein. The sample lists approximately 910,000 distinct CDR3 sequences; around 30% were seen once. This specimen consisted of cultured CD8+ T cells from PBMCs, obtained from culture after CMV antigen stimulation. Receptor source: a human donor in good health (CMV status not recorded). Some clones in this sample may be carry-over from other donors' samples.

This clonotype was observed many times. This rearrangement joins TRBV7-2 to TRBJ2-1; 8 bases are shared with TRBD2. After removal of 3 bases from V and 2 bases from J, the junction contained 9 bases not matched to a gene. The CDR3 runs to 17 residues. CDR1 and CDR2 from the germline V gene are SGHTA and FQGNSA. The CDR3 spells CASSLDGSGATYNEQFF. Here the CDR3 DNA reads TGTGCCAGCAGCTTGGACGGTAGCGGGGCCACCTACAATGAGCAGTTCTTC. Together with reference TRBV7-2 and TRBJ2-1, the CDR3 gives the full variable domain: GAGVSQSPSNKVTEKGKDVELRCDPISGHTALYWYRQSLGQGLEFLIYFQGNSAPDKSGLPSDRFSAERTGGSVSTLTIQRTQQEDSAVYLCASSLDGSGATYNEQFFGPGTRLTVL.

V is TRBV28 and J is TRBJ2-7, with D perhaps matching TRBD1 (5 bases). V gave up 2 bases and J gave up 3 bases, with 11 bases separating them. The CDR3 has 14 residues. CDR1 and CDR2 (germline): MDHEN, SYDVKM. DNA for the CDR3: TGTGCCAGCAGTTTAGACAGCGTGGGCTACGAGCAGTACGTC. Its translation is CASSLDSVGYEQYV.

This chain connects TRBV6-5 to TRBJ1-2, with TRBD1 identical over 9 bases. This CDR3 has 17 amino acids. Losses at the gene ends were 2 bases for V and 8 bases for J; bases not matched to a gene: 15. CDR1 MNHEY and CDR2 SVGAGI come from the germline V gene. DNA of the CDR3: TGTGCCAGCAGTTACCGGGACAGGGTAGCGGGGGGTAGAGGCTACACCTTC. Encoded protein: CASSYRDRVAGGRGYTF.

The CDR3 region has the DNA TGCGCCAGCAGCCAAGATGCACAGGGCGGGGGGGAAAAACTGTTTTTT. Protein: CASSQDAQGGGEKLFF. The genes are TRBV4-1 and TRBJ1-4, with TRBD1 as a possible D gene (6 bases). V lost 0 bases and J lost 8, with 16 bases in between. This CDR3 comprises 16 residues. The germline V gene encodes CDR1 MGHRA and CDR2 YSYEKL.

The chain combines TRBV5-4 with TRBJ2-3, with TRBD2 matching 8 bases. The V segment lost 5 bases and the J segment 3 bases; nucleotides outside the gene matches: 2. The CDR3 totals 13 residues. Germline CDR1 reads SGHNT; CDR2 reads YYREEE (reference sequence). CDR3 nucleotides: TGTGCCAGCAGTAGCGGGAATACAGATACGCAGTATTTT. Its protein product is CASSSGNTDTQYF.

This clonotype is a singleton in its sample. The chain employs TRBV6-2 or TRBV6-3 and TRBJ1-1, with D possibly being TRBD1 (5 bases). The CDR3 runs 15 residues. CDR1 and CDR2 from the germline V gene are MNHEY and SVGEGT. V was clipped by 6 bases and J by 0 bases, with 14 bases between them. DNA for the CDR3: TGTGCCAGCAGCCCTGTCGCAGGGTTGAACACTGAAGCTTTCTTT. Translation gives CASSPVAGLNTEAFF.

This clonotype was seen repeatedly, ten times or more. The chain employs TRBV19 and TRBJ1-5; D is perhaps TRBD1 (6 bases). The germline V and J ends were trimmed by 3 bases and 4 bases, with 13 bases remaining between them. The V gene's germline CDR1 is LNHDA and CDR2 SQIVND (reference sequence). The CDR3 is made up of 15 amino acids. As DNA, the CDR3 is TGTGCCAGTAGTATGGGCAGGGGACCGAATCAGCCCCAGCATTTT. It yields the protein CASSMGRGPNQPQHF. The full variable domain, with the rest looked up from reference TRBV19 and TRBJ1-5, is DGGITQSPKYLFRKEGQNVTLSCEQNLNHDAMYWYRQDPGQGLRLIYYSQIVNDFQKGDIAEGYSVSREKKESFPLTVTSAQKNPTAFYLCASSMGRGPNQPQHFGDGTRLSIL.

For this clonotype: This may stem from a read error, because a much larger clone lies one nucleotide away. The missing conserved phenylalanine or tryptophan at the end of this CDR3 makes a read error likely. This chain connects TRBV27 to TRBJ1-1; 7 nucleotides agree with TRBD1. Germline V lookup: CDR1 MNHEY, CDR2 SMNVEV (reference sequence). The CDR3 has 15 residues. Trimming took 5 bases from V and 5 from J; bases not matched to a gene: 11. The DNA for the CDR3 is TGTGCCAGCAGTGCTCTAGGGGGCGCGGGAACTGAAGCTTTCATT. This translates into CASSALGGAGTEAFI.

The chain has TRBV27 and TRBJ1-2; no reliable D call. V lost 2 bases to trimming and J lost 7 bases, with 14 bases between them. There are 14 residues in the CDR3. CDR1 and CDR2 (germline): MNHEY, SMNVEV (reference sequence). The CDR3 bases are TGTGCCAGCAGTTTAATCGGGATTAACGGTGGCTACACCTTC. Translation: CASSLIGINGGYTF.

This chain joins TRBV12-3 or TRBV12-4 and TRBJ2-1; no firm D call. This CDR3 has 11 residues. Trimming stripped 7 bases from V and 11 bases from J, with 12 bases between. The CDR3 DNA reads TGTGCCAGCATCTTCGGTGGGCAGCAGTTCTTC. Translated, it gives CASIFGGQQFF.

This clonotype was counted at least ten times. The CDR3 DNA is TGTGCCAGCAGCTTAGGGGCCTCCGTCTCCTACGAGCAGTACGTC. Translating gives CASSLGASVSYEQYV. The rearrangement links TRBV7-8 to TRBJ2-7, with D hard to call. The CDR3 runs 15 residues. Trimming took 1 base from V and 0 from J, leaving 10 bases between them. Germline V gives CDR1 SGHVS, CDR2 FQNEAQ.

The genes are TRBV7-6 and TRBJ2-1, with TRBD2 as a possible D gene (5 bases). The CDR3 is made up of 12 amino acids. Between the trimmed V and J ends, which lost 5 bases and 7 bases, there was a span of 9 bases. The germline V gene has CDR1 SGHVS and CDR2 FNYEAQ. CDR3 nucleotides: TGTGCCAGCAGCCCACTAGAAAATGAGCAGTTCTTC. It yields the protein CASSPLENEQFF.

As concerns this clonotype: A single base separates this from a much larger clone, so it may be a read error. The CDR3 nucleotides read TGTGTCAGCAGTACATACCTCACCGGGGAGCTGTTTTTT. Translating it yields CVSSTYLTGELFF. The rearrangement uses TRBV12-3 or TRBV12-4 and TRBJ2-2, with unresolved D. The CDR3 is made up of 13 amino acids.

This clonotype was seen more than once but under ten times. This chain links TRBV7-9 with TRBJ2-3; TRBD2 matches 12 bases. In germline, CDR1 is SEHNR, CDR2 FQNEAQ (reference sequence). The CDR3 is 19 residues long. The J segment lost 0 bases and the V segment lost 2 bases, leaving 9 bases of the junction unmatched. The CDR3 loop reads CASSLPGGTSGPSTDTQYF. CDR3 DNA sequence: TGTGCCAGCAGCTTACCTGGGGGGACTAGCGGGCCCAGCACAGATACGCAGTATTTT.

CDR3 bases: TGCGCCAGCAGTGAGTACAGAAATCCTAATGAAAAACTGTTTTTT. Translation: CASSEYRNPNEKLFF. The gene calls are TRBV10-1 and TRBJ1-4; D is unresolved. The germline V and J ends were trimmed by 1 base and 3 bases, with 9 bases remaining between them. This CDR3 comprises 15 residues. Per the germline V gene, CDR1 is WNHNN and CDR2 is SYGVQD (reference sequence).